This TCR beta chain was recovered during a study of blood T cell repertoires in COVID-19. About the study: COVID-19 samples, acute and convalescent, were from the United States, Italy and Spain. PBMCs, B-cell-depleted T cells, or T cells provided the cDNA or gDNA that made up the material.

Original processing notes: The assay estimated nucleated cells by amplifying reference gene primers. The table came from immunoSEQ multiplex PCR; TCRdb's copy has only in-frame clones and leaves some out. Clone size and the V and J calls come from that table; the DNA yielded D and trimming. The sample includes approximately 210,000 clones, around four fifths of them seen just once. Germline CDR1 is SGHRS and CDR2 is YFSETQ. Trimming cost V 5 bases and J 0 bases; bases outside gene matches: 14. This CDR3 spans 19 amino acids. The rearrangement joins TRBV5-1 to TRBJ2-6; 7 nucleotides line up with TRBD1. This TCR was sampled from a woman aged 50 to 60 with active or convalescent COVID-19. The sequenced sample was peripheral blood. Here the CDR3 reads CASSYTIPGQSSGANVLTF. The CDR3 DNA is TGCGCCAGCAGTTATACGATCCCGGGACAGAGCTCTGGGGCCAACGTCCTGACTTTC.